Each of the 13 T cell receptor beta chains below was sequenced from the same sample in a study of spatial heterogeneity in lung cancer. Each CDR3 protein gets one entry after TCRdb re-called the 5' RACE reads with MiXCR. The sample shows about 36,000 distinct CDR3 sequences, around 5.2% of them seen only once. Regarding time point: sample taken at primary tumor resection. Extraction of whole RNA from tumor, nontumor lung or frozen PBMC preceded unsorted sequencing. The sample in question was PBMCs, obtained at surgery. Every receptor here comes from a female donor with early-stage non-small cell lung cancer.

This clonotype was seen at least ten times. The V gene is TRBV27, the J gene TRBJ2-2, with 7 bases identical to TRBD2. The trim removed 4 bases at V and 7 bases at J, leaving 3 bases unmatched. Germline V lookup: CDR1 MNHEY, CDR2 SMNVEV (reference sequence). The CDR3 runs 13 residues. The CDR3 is CASSWGRGGELFF. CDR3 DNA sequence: TGTGCCAGCAGTTGGGGGAGGGGCGGGGAGCTGTTTTTT.

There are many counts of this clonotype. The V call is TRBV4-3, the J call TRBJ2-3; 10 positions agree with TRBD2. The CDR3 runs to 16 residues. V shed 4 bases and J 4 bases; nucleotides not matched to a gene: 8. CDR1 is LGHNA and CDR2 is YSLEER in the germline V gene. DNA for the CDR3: TGCGCCAGCAGCCGACTCCTAGCGGGAGCAGCAGATACGCAGTATTTT. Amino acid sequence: CASSRLLAGAADTQYF.

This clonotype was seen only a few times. This CDR3 is CASSGKRGEQYF. CDR3 DNA: TGTGCCAGCAGTGGTAAGCGTGGGGAGCAGTACTTC. This chain uses TRBV6-1 with TRBJ2-7; D ambiguous. The CDR3 runs 12 residues. V lost 4 bases to trimming and J lost 7 bases, with 11 bases between them. Per germline, CDR1 MNHNS and CDR2 SASEGT.

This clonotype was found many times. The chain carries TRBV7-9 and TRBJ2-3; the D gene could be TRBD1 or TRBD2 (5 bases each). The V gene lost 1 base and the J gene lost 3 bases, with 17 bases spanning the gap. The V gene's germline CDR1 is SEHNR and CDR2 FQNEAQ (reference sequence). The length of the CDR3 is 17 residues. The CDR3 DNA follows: TGTGCCAGCAGCTTAGGGGTCGGGGACCTCAGAACAGATACGCAGTATTTT. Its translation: CASSLGVGDLRTDTQYF. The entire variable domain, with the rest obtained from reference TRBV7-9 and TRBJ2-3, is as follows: DTGVSQNPRHKITKRGQNVTFRCDPISEHNRLYWYRQTLGQGPEFLTYFQNEAQLEKSRLLSDRFSAERPKGSFSTLEIQRTEQGDSAMYLCASSLGVGDLRTDTQYFGPGTRLTVL.

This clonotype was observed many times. The CDR3 nucleotides are TGCAGCGCCGGGACATCGACAGTTTACTATGGCTACACCTTC. Translated, it gives CSAGTSTVYYGYTF. V is TRBV29-1 and J is TRBJ1-2; a possible D gene is TRBD1 (6 bases). V was clipped by 7 bases and J by 3 bases, with 18 bases between them. This CDR3 comprises 14 residues. Germline CDR1 is SQVTM and CDR2 is ANQGSEA.

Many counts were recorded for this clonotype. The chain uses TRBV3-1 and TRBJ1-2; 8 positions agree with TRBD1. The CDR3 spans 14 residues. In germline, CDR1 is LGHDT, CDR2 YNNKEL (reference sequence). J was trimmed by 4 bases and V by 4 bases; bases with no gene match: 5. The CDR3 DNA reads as TGTGCCAGCAGCCGGATCACAGGGGGCTATGGCTACACCTTC. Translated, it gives CASSRITGGYGYTF. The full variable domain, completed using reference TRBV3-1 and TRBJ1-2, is DTAVSQTPKYLVTQMGNDKSIKCEQNLGHDTMYWYKQDSKKFLKIMFSYNNKELIINETVPNRFSPKSPDKAHLNLHINSLELGDSAVYFCASSRITGGYGYTFGSGTRLTVV.

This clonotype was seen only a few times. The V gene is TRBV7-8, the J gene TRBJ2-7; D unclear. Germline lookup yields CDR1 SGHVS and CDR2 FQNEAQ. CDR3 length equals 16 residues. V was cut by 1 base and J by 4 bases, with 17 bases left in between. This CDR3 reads CASSLGETQALYEQYF. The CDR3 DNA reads TGTGCCAGCAGCTTAGGCGAGACTCAGGCCCTTTACGAGCAGTACTTC.

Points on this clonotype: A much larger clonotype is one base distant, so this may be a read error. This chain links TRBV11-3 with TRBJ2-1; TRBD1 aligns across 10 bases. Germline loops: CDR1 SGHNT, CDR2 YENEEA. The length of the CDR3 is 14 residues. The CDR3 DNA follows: TGTGTCAGCAGCAAGGGACAGGGGTACAATGAGCAGTTCTTC. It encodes CVSSKGQGYNEQFF.

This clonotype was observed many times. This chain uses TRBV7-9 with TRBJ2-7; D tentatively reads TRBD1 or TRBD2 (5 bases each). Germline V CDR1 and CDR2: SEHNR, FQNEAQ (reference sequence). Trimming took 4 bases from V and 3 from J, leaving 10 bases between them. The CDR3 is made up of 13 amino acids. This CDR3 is CASSSGRIYEQYF. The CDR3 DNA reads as TGTGCCAGCAGCTCGGGACGGATCTACGAGCAGTACTTC.

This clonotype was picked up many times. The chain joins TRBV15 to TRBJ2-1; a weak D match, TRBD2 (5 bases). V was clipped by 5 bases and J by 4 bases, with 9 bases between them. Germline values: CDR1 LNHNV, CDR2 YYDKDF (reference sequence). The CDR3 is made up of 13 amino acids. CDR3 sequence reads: CATSEGRYNEQFF. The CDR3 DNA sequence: TGTGCCACCAGCGAGGGCAGATACAATGAGCAGTTCTTC.

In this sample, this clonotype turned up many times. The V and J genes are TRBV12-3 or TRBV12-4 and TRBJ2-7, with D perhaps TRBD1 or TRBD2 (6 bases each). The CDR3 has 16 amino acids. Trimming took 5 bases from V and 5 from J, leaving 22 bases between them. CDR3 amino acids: CASSLPGRGLLNEQYF. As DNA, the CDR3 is TGTGCCAGCAGTCTCCCGGGACGGGGGCTCTTGAACGAGCAGTACTTC.

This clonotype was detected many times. CDR3 sequence (DNA): TGTGCCAGCAGTACCCGCGACAGAATCCGGGGAGCTAATGAAAAACTGTTTTTT. It codes for CASSTRDRIRGANEKLFF. The gene calls are TRBV6-5 and TRBJ1-4; a possible D gene is TRBD1 (5 bases). This CDR3 contains 18 residues. V shed 5 bases and J shed 3 bases, with 22 bases lying between them. CDR1 is MNHEY and CDR2 is SVGAGI in the germline V gene.

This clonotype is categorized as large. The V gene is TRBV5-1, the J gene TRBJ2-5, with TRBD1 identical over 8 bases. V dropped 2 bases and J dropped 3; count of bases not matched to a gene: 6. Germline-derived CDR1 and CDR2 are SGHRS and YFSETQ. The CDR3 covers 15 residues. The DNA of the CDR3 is TGCGCCAGCAGCTTAATGGGACAGGCTAAAGAGACCCAGTACTTC. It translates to CASSLMGQAKETQYF.